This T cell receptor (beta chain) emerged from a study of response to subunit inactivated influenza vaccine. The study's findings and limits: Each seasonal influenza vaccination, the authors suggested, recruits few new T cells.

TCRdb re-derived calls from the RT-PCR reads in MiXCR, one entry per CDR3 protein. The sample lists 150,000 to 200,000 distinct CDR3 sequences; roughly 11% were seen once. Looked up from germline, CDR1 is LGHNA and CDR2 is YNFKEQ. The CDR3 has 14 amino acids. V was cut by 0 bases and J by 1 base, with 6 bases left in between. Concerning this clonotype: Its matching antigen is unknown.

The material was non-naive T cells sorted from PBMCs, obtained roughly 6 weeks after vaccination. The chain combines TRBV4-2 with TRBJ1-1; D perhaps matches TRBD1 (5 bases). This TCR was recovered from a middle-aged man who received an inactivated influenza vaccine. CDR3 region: CASSQDTGNTEAFF. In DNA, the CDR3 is TGTGCCAGCAGCCAAGACACAGGGAACACTGAAGCTTTCTTT.